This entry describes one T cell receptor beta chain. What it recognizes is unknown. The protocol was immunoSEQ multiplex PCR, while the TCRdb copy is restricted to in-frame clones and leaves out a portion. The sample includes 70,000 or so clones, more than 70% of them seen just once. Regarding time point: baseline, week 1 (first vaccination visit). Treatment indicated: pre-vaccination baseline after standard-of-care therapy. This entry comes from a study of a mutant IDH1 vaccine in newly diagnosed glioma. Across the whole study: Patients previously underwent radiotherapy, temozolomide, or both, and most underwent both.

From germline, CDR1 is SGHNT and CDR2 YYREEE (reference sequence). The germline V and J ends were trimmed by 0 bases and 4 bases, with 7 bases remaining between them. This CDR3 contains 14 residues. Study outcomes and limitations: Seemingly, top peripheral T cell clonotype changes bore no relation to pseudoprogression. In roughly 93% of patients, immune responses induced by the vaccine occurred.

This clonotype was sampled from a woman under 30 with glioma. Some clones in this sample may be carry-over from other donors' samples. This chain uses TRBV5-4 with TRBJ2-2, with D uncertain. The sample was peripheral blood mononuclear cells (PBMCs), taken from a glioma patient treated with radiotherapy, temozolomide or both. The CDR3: CASSLATFTGELFF. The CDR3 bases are TGTGCCAGCAGCTTGGCCACGTTCACCGGGGAGCTGTTTTTT.